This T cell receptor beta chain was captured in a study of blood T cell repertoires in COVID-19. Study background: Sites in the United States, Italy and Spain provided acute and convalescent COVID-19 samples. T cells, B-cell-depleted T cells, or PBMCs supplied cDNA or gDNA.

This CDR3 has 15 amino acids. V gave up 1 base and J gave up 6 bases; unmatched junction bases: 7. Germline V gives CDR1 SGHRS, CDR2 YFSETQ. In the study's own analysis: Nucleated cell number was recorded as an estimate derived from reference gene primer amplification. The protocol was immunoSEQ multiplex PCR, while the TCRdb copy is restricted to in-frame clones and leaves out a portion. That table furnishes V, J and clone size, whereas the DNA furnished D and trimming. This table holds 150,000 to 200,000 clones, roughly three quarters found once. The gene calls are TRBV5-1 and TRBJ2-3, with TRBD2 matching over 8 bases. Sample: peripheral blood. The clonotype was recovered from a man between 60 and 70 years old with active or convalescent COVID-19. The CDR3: CASSLSGRGEDTQYF. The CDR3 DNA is TGCGCCAGCAGCTTGAGCGGGAGAGGTGAGGATACGCAGTATTTT.